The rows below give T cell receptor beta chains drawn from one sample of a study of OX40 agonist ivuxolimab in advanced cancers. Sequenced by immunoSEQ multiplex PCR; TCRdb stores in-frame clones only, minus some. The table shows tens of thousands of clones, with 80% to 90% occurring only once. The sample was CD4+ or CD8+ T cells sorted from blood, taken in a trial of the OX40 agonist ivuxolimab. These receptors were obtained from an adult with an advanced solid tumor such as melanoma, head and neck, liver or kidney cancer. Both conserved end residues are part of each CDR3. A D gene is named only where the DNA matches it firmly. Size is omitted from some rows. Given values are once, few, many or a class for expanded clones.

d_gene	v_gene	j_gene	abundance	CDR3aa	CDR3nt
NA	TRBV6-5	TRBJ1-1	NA	CASNRQENTEAFF	TGTGCCTCCAACAGACAGGAGAACACTGAAGCTTTCTTT
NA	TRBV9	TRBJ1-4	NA	CASSAGGGANEKLFF	TGTGCCAGCAGCGCGGGTGGGGGGGCTAATGAAAAACTGTTTTTT
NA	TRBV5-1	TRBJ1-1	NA	CASSPRDTSLNTEAFF	TGCGCCAGCAGCCCTCGGGACACCAGCTTAAACACTGAAGCTTTCTTT
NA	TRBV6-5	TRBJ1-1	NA	CASSSGLGPNTEAFF	TGTGCCAGCAGCAGCGGTTTGGGTCCTAACACTGAAGCTTTCTTT
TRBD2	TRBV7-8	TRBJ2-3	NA	CASSLDSGVVDTQYF	TGTGCCAGCAGCTTGGATAGCGGGGTGGTAGATACGCAGTATTTT
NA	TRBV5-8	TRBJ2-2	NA	CASSLVARAGTGELFF	TGTGCCAGCAGCTTGGTAGCCAGGGCGGGCACCGGGGAGCTGTTTTTT
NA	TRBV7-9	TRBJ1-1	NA	CASSRGRTEAFF	TGTGCCAGCAGCCGGGGTCGAACTGAAGCTTTCTTT
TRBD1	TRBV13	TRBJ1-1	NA	CASSLGTVNTEAFF	TGTGCCAGCAGCCTCGGGACAGTCAACACTGAAGCTTTCTTT
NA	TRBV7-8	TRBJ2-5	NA	CASSFSRSEETQYF	TGTGCCAGCAGCTTCTCCCGTTCCGAAGAGACCCAGTACTTC
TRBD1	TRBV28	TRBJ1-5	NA	CASSLLGDRVNQPQHF	TGTGCCAGCAGTTTACTCGGGGACAGGGTCAATCAGCCCCAGCATTTT
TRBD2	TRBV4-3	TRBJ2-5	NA	CASRQDRSGGETQYF	TGCGCCAGCAGACAAGATCGAAGCGGGGGTGAGACCCAGTACTTC
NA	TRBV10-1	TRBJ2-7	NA	CASSGGTGGHEQYF	TGCGCCAGCAGTGGCGGGACGGGGGGCCACGAGCAGTACTTC
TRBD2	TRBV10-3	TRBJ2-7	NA	CAIKGGREDSYEQYF	TGTGCCATCAAAGGCGGGCGGGAGGATTCCTACGAGCAGTACTTC
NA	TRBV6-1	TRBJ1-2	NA	CASSEGARYYGYTF	TGTGCCAGCAGTGAAGGAGCCCGGTACTATGGCTACACCTTC
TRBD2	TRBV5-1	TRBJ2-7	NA	CASSLEASGSTREQYF	TGCGCCAGCAGCTTGGAGGCTAGCGGGAGCACCCGCGAGCAGTACTTC
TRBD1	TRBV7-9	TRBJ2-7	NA	CASSPRGGDRVHEQYF	TGTGCCAGCAGCCCTCGGGGTGGGGACAGGGTCCACGAGCAGTACTTC
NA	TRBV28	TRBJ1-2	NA	CASWSYTQTYGYTF	TGTGCCAGCTGGAGTTACACACAGACCTATGGCTACACCTTC
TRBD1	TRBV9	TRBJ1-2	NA	CASSGGQGGLSGYTF	TGTGCCAGCAGCGGAGGACAGGGTGGCTTAAGTGGCTACACCTTC
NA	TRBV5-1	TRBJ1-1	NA	CASSLGLGDPEAFF	TGCGCCAGCAGCTTGGGGCTAGGGGACCCTGAAGCTTTCTTT
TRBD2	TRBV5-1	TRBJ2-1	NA	CASSAGLAVFSSYNEQFF	TGCGCCAGCAGCGCCGGCCTAGCGGTTTTCAGCTCCTACAATGAGCAGTTCTTC
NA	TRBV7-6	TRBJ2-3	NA	CASSPGAGGTDTQYF	TGTGCCAGCAGCCCTGGGGCTGGAGGCACAGATACGCAGTATTTT
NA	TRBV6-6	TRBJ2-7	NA	CASSWAPALYEQYF	TGTGCCAGCAGTTGGGCCCCTGCGCTTTACGAGCAGTACTTC
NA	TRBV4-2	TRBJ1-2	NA	CASSQERADLAYGYTF	TGTGCCAGCAGCCAAGAAAGGGCCGACCTCGCCTATGGCTACACCTTC
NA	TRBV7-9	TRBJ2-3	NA	CASSLKGAPIDTQYF	TGTGCCAGCAGCTTAAAAGGGGCCCCTATAGATACGCAGTATTTT
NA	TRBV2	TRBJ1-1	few	CASRSGQARSFF	TGTGCCAGCAGATCGGGACAAGCGAGATCTTTCTTT
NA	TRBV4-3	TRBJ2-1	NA	CASSQVNNRGEQFF	TGCGCCAGCAGCCAAGTGAACAATCGGGGTGAGCAGTTCTTC
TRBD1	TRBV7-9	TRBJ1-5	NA	CASRGQGRGQPQHF	TGTGCCAGCAGGGGACAGGGGAGAGGGCAGCCCCAGCATTTT
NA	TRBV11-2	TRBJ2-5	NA	CASSLRFGPRETQYF	TGTGCCAGCAGCTTAAGATTCGGGCCGAGGGAGACCCAGTACTTC
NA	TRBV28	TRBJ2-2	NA	CASSFSPGELFF	TGTGCCAGCAGTTTTTCTCCCGGGGAGCTGTTTTTT
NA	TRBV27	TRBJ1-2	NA	CASTSGPHYGYTF	TGTGCCAGCACCTCAGGGCCCCACTATGGCTACACCTTC
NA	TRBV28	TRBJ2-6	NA	CASSFSSRRMGANVLTF	TGTGCCAGCAGTTTCTCAAGCAGACGAATGGGGGCCAACGTCCTGACTTTC
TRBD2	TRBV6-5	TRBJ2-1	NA	CASSVSGGNYNEQFF	TGTGCCAGCAGTGTTAGCGGGGGGAACTACAATGAGCAGTTCTTC
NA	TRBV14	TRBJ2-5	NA	CASSQEARDTGYF	TGTGCCAGCAGCCAAGAGGCCAGGGATACTGGGTACTTC
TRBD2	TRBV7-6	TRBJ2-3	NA	CASSLVRLAGRSDTQYF	TGTGCCAGCAGCTTAGTCCGACTAGCGGGACGGTCGGATACGCAGTATTTT
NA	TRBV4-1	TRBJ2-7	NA	CASSQGVAASYEQYF	TGCGCCAGCAGCCAAGGAGTAGCGGCCTCCTACGAGCAGTACTTC
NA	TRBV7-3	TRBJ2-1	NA	CASSMGGNEQFF	TGTGCCAGCAGCATGGGTGGGAATGAGCAGTTCTTC
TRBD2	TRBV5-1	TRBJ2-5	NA	CASSFDDGGTQETQYF	TGCGCCAGCAGCTTCGATGACGGGGGGACCCAAGAGACCCAGTACTTC
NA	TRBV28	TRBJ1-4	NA	CASSFLQDEATNEKLFF	TGTGCCAGCAGTTTTCTCCAGGACGAAGCAACTAATGAAAAACTGTTTTTT
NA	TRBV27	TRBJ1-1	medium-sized	CASSRGWGNTEAFF	TGTGCCAGCAGTCGAGGATGGGGAAACACTGAAGCTTTCTTT
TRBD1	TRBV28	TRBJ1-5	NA	CASSRTGVNQPQHF	TGTGCCAGCAGCAGGACAGGAGTCAATCAGCCCCAGCATTTT